The rows below give T cell receptor beta chains drawn from one sample of a study of cytomegalovirus exposure and HLA in healthy donors. TCRdb's table, derived via immunoSEQ multiplex PCR, lists solely in-frame clones and lacks some. Of 110,000 or so clones in the sample, roughly 80% were seen once. Sequenced input: PBMCs. All receptors come from a female donor in good health and CMV-seronegative. The CDR3 runs from the conserved cysteine through the conserved F or W. The D gene is left open where the match is weak. Rows may omit the clone size; those that give it use once, few, many or a size class.

abundance,j_gene,v_gene,d_gene,CDR3nt,CDR3aa
once,TRBJ1-1,TRBV2,-,TGTGCCAGCAAAGGGGGGGGGATCTCCCTGAGGACTGAAGCTTTCTTT,CASKGGGISLRTEAFF
-,TRBJ2-1,TRBV10-2,TRBD2,TGCGCCAGCAGGTACAACCTAGCGGGGGGGTACAATGAGCAGTTCTTC,CASRYNLAGGYNEQFF
-,TRBJ2-7,TRBV5-8,TRBD1,TGTGCCAGCAGCTTATTGACAGGGCTGTCCTACGAGCAGTACTTC,CASSLLTGLSYEQYF
once,TRBJ1-2,TRBV30,-,TGTGCCTGGATAGGCCAGGAAGATGGCTACACCTTC,CAWIGQEDGYTF
-,TRBJ1-1,TRBV11-1,-,TGTGCCAGCAGCTTAGACAGGTATGCTGAAGCTTTCTTT,CASSLDRYAEAFF
-,TRBJ2-7,TRBV2,TRBD1,TGTGCCAGCGACAGGGACGGCCGGGTCGAGCAGTACTTC,CASDRDGRVEQYF
-,TRBJ2-7,TRBV5-4,TRBD1,TGTGCCAGCAGCTCCTCGGACAGGTCCTACGAGCAGTACTTC,CASSSSDRSYEQYF
-,TRBJ1-1,TRBV11-2,TRBD1,TGTGCCAGCAGCCCACCCGGGACAGGGAACACTGAAGCTTTCTTT,CASSPPGTGNTEAFF
-,TRBJ1-2,TRBV28,-,TGTGCCAGCAGTTCCCGGACAGACTCGGGCTACACCTTC,CASSSRTDSGYTF
-,TRBJ2-1,TRBV29-1,-,TGCAGCGTTGAATTACCTAACTCCTACAATGAGCAGTTCTTC,CSVELPNSYNEQFF
-,TRBJ2-5,TRBV30,-,TGTGCCTGGAGTCAGGTGGCGGAGACCCAGTACTTC,CAWSQVAETQYF
-,TRBJ2-2,TRBV30,TRBD1,TGTGCCTGGTGGACAGGTCAAAACACCGGGGAGCTGTTTTTT,CAWWTGQNTGELFF
-,TRBJ1-2,TRBV7-9,-,TGTGCCAGCAGCCCGACGGGTGGCGACTATGGCTACACCTTC,CASSPTGGDYGYTF
-,TRBJ1-6,TRBV5-1,-,TGCGCCAGCAGCCCCGGCGGGGCTGAATCACCCCTCCACTTT,CASSPGGAESPLHF
-,TRBJ1-4,TRBV11-2,-,TGTGCCAGCAGCTTAGGGCCTAATGAAAAACTGTTTTTT,CASSLGPNEKLFF
-,TRBJ1-2,TRBV28,TRBD1,TGTGCCAGCAATACGGGACAGAACTATGGCTACACCTTC,CASNTGQNYGYTF
-,TRBJ2-5,TRBV6-4,-,TGCGCCCGAGAGACCCAGTACTTC,CARETQYF
-,TRBJ2-7,TRBV10-3,TRBD1,TGTGCCATCGGGGGACAGGGAACCTACGAGCAGTACTTC,CAIGGQGTYEQYF
-,TRBJ1-5,TRBV13,-,TGTGCCAGCAGCCAAAGGGGCCAGCCCCAGCATTTT,CASSQRGQPQHF
-,TRBJ1-5,TRBV2,-,TGTGCCAGCAGTGAAACGTCCGGTAGCAATCAGCCCCAGCATTTT,CASSETSGSNQPQHF
-,TRBJ2-7,TRBV6-5,-,TGTGCCAGCAGTAAAAATCGGGGAACCCACGAGCAGTACTTC,CASSKNRGTHEQYF
-,TRBJ1-2,TRBV6-1,-,TGTGCCAGCAGTGCCTTTGGGCCTAACTATGGCTACACCTTC,CASSAFGPNYGYTF
-,TRBJ1-2,TRBV29-1,TRBD1,TGCAGCGTCCAAATGGGGACAGGGGGCGGCTATGGCTACACCTTC,CSVQMGTGGGYGYTF
-,TRBJ2-6,TRBV15,-,TGTGCCACCAGCAGAGATGTCGGTTTTATAGCCTCTGGGGCCAACGTCCTGACTTTC,CATSRDVGFIASGANVLTF
-,TRBJ2-3,TRBV30,-,TGTGCCTGGAGTGTACGGATTCGCGGGGCACTCGGGGATACGCAGTATTTT,CAWSVRIRGALGDTQYF
-,TRBJ1-2,TRBV15,-,TGTGCCACCAGCAGAAACCGAGGGGGAAGCTACACCTTC,CATSRNRGGSYTF
-,TRBJ2-4,TRBV5-6,-,TGTGCCAGCAGCTTGCGCGGGCAAGCCAAAAACATTCAGTACTTC,CASSLRGQAKNIQYF
-,TRBJ2-2,TRBV6-1,-,TGTGCCAGCAGGACTGGGCAGGGGAGTTCCGGGGAGCTGTTTTTT,CASRTGQGSSGELFF
-,TRBJ1-1,TRBV5-6,-,TGTGCCAGCAGTTCTGACCGGGGGACTGAAGCTTTCTTT,CASSSDRGTEAFF
-,TRBJ2-1,TRBV9,-,TGTGCCAGCAGCGTAGCGGGGACACGATTTGGCAATGAGCAGTTCTTC,CASSVAGTRFGNEQFF
-,TRBJ1-5,TRBV2,TRBD1,TGTGCCAGCAGTTGGACAGGCCCAAATCAGCCCCAGCATTTT,CASSWTGPNQPQHF
-,TRBJ2-1,TRBV28,TRBD2,TGTGCCAGCACTCTTACTAGCGGGGGGGACAATGAGCAGTTCTTC,CASTLTSGGDNEQFF
-,TRBJ2-2,TRBV5-1,-,TGCGCCAGCCGCGGGGAGAGCAAAGGCGGGGAGCTGTTTTTT,CASRGESKGGELFF
-,TRBJ2-3,TRBV7-6,-,TGTGCCAGCAGCTTAGGGGCTAGCGATTCAGATACGCAGTATTTT,CASSLGASDSDTQYF
-,TRBJ2-1,TRBV18,TRBD1,TGTGCCAGCTCACCCAGTCTGGCGGACAGGGATAGGAATGAGCAGTTCTTC,CASSPSLADRDRNEQFF
-,TRBJ2-1,TRBV4-3,TRBD2,TGCGCCAGCACACCAAGGGCGGGGGGGCGTATTGGAAATGAGCAGTTCTTC,CASTPRAGGRIGNEQFF
-,TRBJ2-1,TRBV19,TRBD2,TGTGCCAGTAGTATTGCAAACGGGGGGGCGGATGAGCAGTTCTTC,CASSIANGGADEQFF
-,TRBJ2-7,TRBV5-1,TRBD1,TGCGCCAGCAGCTCTACCGGGACAGGGGGCTACGAGCAGTACTTC,CASSSTGTGGYEQYF
-,TRBJ2-3,TRBV29-1,TRBD2,TGCAGCGCCCACGGGGAGCGGGATCCAGATACGCAGTATTTT,CSAHGERDPDTQYF
-,TRBJ2-3,TRBV2,-,TGTGCCAGCACCCCCGGGGGGCGGAAAGATACGCAGTATTTT,CASTPGGRKDTQYF
-,TRBJ2-1,TRBV7-6,TRBD2,TGTGCCAGCAGCCCAGGACTAGTGAACCAATTAAGCCCCTACAATGAGCAGTTCTTC,CASSPGLVNQLSPYNEQFF
-,TRBJ2-3,TRBV5-4,TRBD1,TGTGCCAGCAGCGACCGGGACAGGGGGCGTACAGATACGCAGTATTTT,CASSDRDRGRTDTQYF
-,TRBJ1-1,TRBV5-1,-,TGCGCCAGCAGCAGCGATAAAGGGGGGGAGAACACTGAAGCTTTCTTT,CASSSDKGGENTEAFF
-,TRBJ2-5,TRBV5-4,TRBD2,TGTGCCAGCAGCTTTCCTGCGGGGGGGCTGGAGACCCAGTACTTC,CASSFPAGGLETQYF
-,TRBJ2-1,TRBV30,-,TGTGCCTGGAGGTACGAGAGCTCCTACAATGAGCAGTTCTTC,CAWRYESSYNEQFF
-,TRBJ1-2,TRBV19,TRBD1,TGTGCCACCTTGACAGGGGGGTATGGCTACACCTTC,CATLTGGYGYTF
-,TRBJ1-5,TRBV27,TRBD1,TGTGCCAGCAGTCACGGGACAGGGAAAAATAGCAATCAGCCCCAGCATTTT,CASSHGTGKNSNQPQHF
-,TRBJ1-6,TRBV7-8,-,TGTGCCAGCAGCTTATGGGTCCGGGACACTGATAATTCACCCCTCCACTTT,CASSLWVRDTDNSPLHF
-,TRBJ1-4,TRBV2,TRBD1,TGTGCCAGCAGTCTCTTACAGGGGGCGGAAAAACTGTTTTTT,CASSLLQGAEKLFF
once,TRBJ1-1,TRBV7-2,-,TGTGCCAGCAGCGACCGGGGGGATGTCCGTGAAGCTTTCTTT,CASSDRGDVREAFF
-,TRBJ1-1,TRBV7-9,-,TGTGCCAGCAGCTTCCCCGGGAACACTGAAGCTTTCTTT,CASSFPGNTEAFF
once,TRBJ1-6,TRBV6-5,-,TGTGCCAGCATCCGGAATTCACCCCTCCACTTT,CASIRNSPLHF
-,TRBJ1-2,TRBV6-1,TRBD1,TGTGCCAGCAGTGATTTCCGGCGGACAGGGACTTCTTATGGCTACACCTTC,CASSDFRRTGTSYGYTF
-,TRBJ2-2,TRBV6-1,-,TGTGCCAGCAGTGAACGGCGCGGTGCTAACACCGGGGAGCTGTTTTTT,CASSERRGANTGELFF
-,TRBJ1-1,TRBV6-1,TRBD1,TGTGCCAGCAGAGTGGACAGGGTGGGTGAAGCTTTCTTT,CASRVDRVGEAFF
-,TRBJ1-1,TRBV5-6,TRBD1,TGTGCCAGCAGCGCAGGGACAGGGACTGAAGCTTTCTTT,CASSAGTGTEAFF
once,TRBJ1-4,TRBV19,-,TGTGCCAGTAGTACCCAGGGACAAGGTGAAAAACTGTTTTTT,CASSTQGQGEKLFF
-,TRBJ2-7,TRBV7-6,-,TGTGCCAGCAGCCCCATGACAGGTCCTTCCTCGACCTACGAGCAGTACTTC,CASSPMTGPSSTYEQYF
-,TRBJ1-1,TRBV6-5,TRBD1,TGTGCCAGCAGTTACGGGACAGGGGTCGAAGCTTTCTTT,CASSYGTGVEAFF